The 21 T cell receptor beta chains presented below share a single source sample, sequenced in a study of early T cells in non-severe SARS-CoV-2 infection. TCRdb ran MiXCR on the 5' RACE reads and lists one entry per CDR3 protein. The sample lists 20,000 or so distinct CDR3 sequences, approximately 5.4% occurring once. Material: whole blood, obtained at baseline. Receptors were obtained from an adult who was a healthcare worker with PCR-confirmed SARS-CoV-2 infection or an uninfected control (not recorded which).

In regard to this clonotype: Sequence at one end of the junction differs from germline and may be a read error. The rearrangement links TRBV5-5 to TRBJ1-2; maybe TRBD1 (5 bases). CDR1 and CDR2 from the germline V gene are SGHKS and YYEKEE (reference sequence). CDR3 length: 13 residues. DNA for the CDR3: TGTGCCAGCAGCACCGATTTAGGGACCGCGTTCGCCTTC. Translation gives CASSTDLGTAFAF.

This clonotype occurred many times. V and J are TRBV3-1 and TRBJ2-7; D possibly matches TRBD1 or TRBD2 (5 bases each). Germline assignment: CDR1 LGHDT and CDR2 YNNKEL (reference sequence). This CDR3 is built from 15 residues. V lost 0 bases, J lost 6 bases, and 15 bases lay in between. The CDR3 sequence: CASSQEGGFGGEQYF. CDR3 in DNA: TGTGCCAGCAGCCAAGAAGGCGGGTTTGGGGGCGAGCAGTACTTC.

The table lists this clonotype with many counts. The chain carries TRBV7-2 and TRBJ1-4; D gene uncertain. This CDR3 has 15 residues. V lost 5 bases, J lost 4 bases, and 14 bases lay in between. Germline assignment: CDR1 SGHTA and CDR2 FQGNSA. The CDR3: CASSPYLGVNEKLFF. The CDR3 DNA sequence: TGTGCCAGCAGCCCCTACCTAGGCGTTAATGAAAAACTGTTTTTT.

This clonotype was detected ten times or more. The gene calls are TRBV7-8 and TRBJ1-5; D uncertain. Germline V CDR1 and CDR2: SGHVS, FQNEAQ. The CDR3 is made up of 17 amino acids. Trimming pared 3 bases from V and 2 bases from J, leaving 17 bases between. The CDR3: CASSLTGSPLGNQPQHF. CDR3 coding DNA: TGTGCCAGCAGCTTGACCGGGTCCCCGCTTGGCAATCAGCCCCAGCATTTT.

This clonotype was seen at least ten times. The chain carries TRBV7-9 and TRBJ2-3; D is unclear. Between the trimmed V and J ends, which lost 1 base and 3 bases, there was a span of 8 bases. CDR3 length: 14 residues. The germline gives CDR1 SEHNR, CDR2 FQNEAQ (reference sequence). The CDR3 DNA is TGTGCCAGCAGCTTAGAGGATGGGACAGATACGCAGTATTTT. It codes for CASSLEDGTDTQYF.

This clonotype was found a few times. The chain links TRBV6-5 to TRBJ1-5; no clear D gene. CDR1 is MNHEY, CDR2 SVGAGI, per germline. V lost 4 bases, J lost 4 bases, and 8 bases lay in between. The CDR3 runs 13 residues. The CDR3 nucleotides are TGTGCCAGCAGTTTAGAGAGGAATCAGCCCCAGCATTTT. This sequence encodes CASSLERNQPQHF.

This chain connects TRBV6-5 to TRBJ2-1; D unclear. Between the trimmed V and J ends, which lost 4 bases and 4 bases, there was a span of 17 bases. The CDR3 length is 16 residues. Germline V gives CDR1 MNHEY, CDR2 SVGAGI. CDR3 loop: CASSSRLGVFYNEQFF. CDR3 nucleotide sequence: TGTGCCAGCAGTTCACGCTTAGGAGTTTTTTACAATGAGCAGTTCTTC.

The chain recombines TRBV6-5 with TRBJ2-5, with TRBD1 identical over 8 bases. CDR1 and CDR2 from the germline V gene are MNHEY and SVGAGI. Unmatched junction bases numbered 5, after V lost 0 bases and J lost 5 bases. The CDR3 runs 15 residues. The CDR3 nucleotides read TGTGCCAGCAGTTACTCAGACAGGGGCAGGGAGACCCAGTACTTC. Translated: CASSYSDRGRETQYF.

There are a few counts of this clonotype. The CDR3 here is CASSQGRGATPLHF. The CDR3 DNA follows: TGTGCCAGCAGCCAGGGCAGGGGTGCGACACCCCTCCACTTT. The chain uses TRBV3-1 and TRBJ1-6; TRBD1 might be the D (6 bases). The CDR3 totals 14 residues. The V gene's germline CDR1 is LGHDT and CDR2 YNNKEL (reference sequence). V lost 3 bases to trimming and J lost 11 bases, with 14 bases between them. The full variable domain, its missing parts supplied by reference TRBV3-1 and TRBJ1-6, is DTAVSQTPKYLVTQMGNDKSIKCEQNLGHDTMYWYKQDSKKFLKIMFSYNNKELIINETVPNRFSPKSPDKAHLNLHINSLELGDSAVYFCASSQGRGATPLHFGNGTRLTVT.

CDR3 amino acids: CASSQSAGSYNEQFF. The CDR3 nucleotides are TGTGCCAGCAGCCAGAGTGCCGGGTCCTACAATGAGCAGTTCTTC. The J gene is TRBJ2-1, the V gene TRBV7-3, with D unresolved. Trimming stripped 5 bases from V and 1 base from J, with 12 bases between. The CDR3 spans 15 residues. Germline V gene sequence: CDR1 SGHTA, CDR2 FQGTGA.

This clonotype was seen only a few times. The chain couples TRBV3-2 to TRBJ2-1; the table names TRBD1, a call not compared with the DNA. TRBV3-2 is a pseudogene segment. The CDR3 loop spans 17 amino acids. The CDR3 reads CASSQDPCGGADNEQFF. CDR3 in DNA: TGTGCCAGCAGCCAAGATCCTTGCGGGGGGGCGGATAATGAGCAGTTCTTC.

This clonotype was counted a few times. The chain has TRBV30 and TRBJ1-2; D gene uncertain. The CDR3 covers 14 residues. The V end was cut by 1 base, the J end by 3 bases, with 12 bases between. The germline V gene has CDR1 GTSNPN and CDR2 SVGIG (reference sequence). CDR3 DNA: TGTGCCTGGAGTGGGAGAAGGAGGGACTATGGCTACACCTTC. It yields the protein CAWSGRRRDYGYTF.

For this clonotype: A read error is possible here, since a much larger clone lies one base away. The rearrangement links TRBV29-1 to TRBJ2-7, with a weak D call TRBD1 (7 bases). CDR3 length: 14 amino acids. V lost 7 bases and J lost 7, with 23 bases in between. The germline gives CDR1 SQVTM, CDR2 ANQGSEA. This CDR3 is CSAQGSTSGGEQYF. CDR3 nucleotides: TGCAGCGCTCAAGGTTCCACTTCAGGGGGGGAGCAGTACTTC.

CDR3: CASSLSSPTVGQPQHF. CDR3 DNA: TGTGCCAGCAGCTTAAGCTCACCGACCGTCGGTCAGCCCCAGCATTTT. V is TRBV7-9 and J is TRBJ1-5; D call uncertain. Germline V CDR1 and CDR2: SEHNR, FQNEAQ (reference sequence). V gave up 2 bases and J gave up 6 bases, with 17 bases separating them. CDR3 length equals 16 residues.

This clonotype was counted at least ten times. J is TRBJ2-7 and V is TRBV6-6; D may be TRBD1 (6 bases). V was trimmed by 10 bases and J by 6 bases, leaving 13 bases between them. The CDR3 spans 11 residues. The germline gives CDR1 MNHNY, CDR2 SVGAGI (reference sequence). CDR3 sequence: CATGTFGEQYF. CDR3 sequence (DNA): TGTGCCACCGGGACATTCGGCGAGCAGTACTTC.

The chain uses TRBV5-4 and TRBJ2-7, with D maybe TRBD2 (5 bases). Trimming pared 6 bases from V and 4 bases from J, leaving 20 bases between. CDR1 is SGHNT, CDR2 YYREEE, per germline (reference sequence). This CDR3 contains 15 residues. The CDR3 DNA sequence: TGTGCCAGCACCGACGGGGTTTCGATGCCTTACGAGCAGTACTTC. Translated: CASTDGVSMPYEQYF.

The chain combines TRBV10-3 with TRBJ2-7; no reliable D call. Trimming stripped 3 bases from V and 5 bases from J, with 8 bases between. The CDR3 consists of 12 residues. In germline, CDR1 is ENHRY, CDR2 SYGVKD. The CDR3 nucleotides are TGTGCCATCAGTGACAACGCCGACGAGCAGTACTTC. Its translation: CAISDNADEQYF.

In its sample, this clonotype was seen a few times. The gene calls are TRBV7-8 and TRBJ2-7, with D perhaps given as TRBD1 or TRBD2 (5 bases each). The CDR3 runs 14 residues. V was trimmed by 5 bases and J by 7 bases, leaving 18 bases between them. Germline CDR1 and CDR2: SGHVS and FQNEAQ. CDR3 DNA sequence: TGTGCCAGCAGCGCCGGGACCGTCCCCCTGGAGCAGTACTTC. Amino acids: CASSAGTVPLEQYF.

This clonotype was seen repeatedly, ten times or more. The genes are TRBV5-1 and TRBJ2-7, with D hard to call. Germline V gives CDR1 SGHRS, CDR2 YFSETQ. Trimming took 0 bases from V and 4 from J, leaving 14 bases between them. The CDR3 runs to 15 residues. CDR3: CASSLVGFVRYEQYF. The CDR3, as DNA: TGCGCCAGCAGCTTGGTGGGTTTCGTTAGGTACGAGCAGTACTTC.

By frequency in the sample, this clonotype is medium-sized (0.01 to 0.1%). This chain joins TRBV21-1 and TRBJ1-3; TRBD1, as called in the table, went unchecked against the DNA. TRBV21-1 is a documented pseudogene. The CDR3 has 21 residues. In DNA, the CDR3 is TGTGCCAGCAGCAAAAAGATGCCGAGCAGGGAGCGGATTCCCTCTGGAAACACCATATATTTT. This codes for CASSKKMPSRERIPSGNTIYF.

As regards this clonotype: Given a much more abundant clone one base away, this may be a read error. The chain couples TRBV20-1 to TRBJ2-4, with TRBD2 matching over 8 bases. Germline V gives CDR1 DFQATT, CDR2 SNEGSKA (reference sequence). Trimming cost V 8 bases and J 0 bases; bases outside gene matches: 6. CDR3 length equals 14 residues. In DNA form, the CDR3 reads TGCAGTACTATTCTAGCGGGAGCCAAAAACATTCAGTACTTC. Translating gives CSTILAGAKNIQYF.